These 16 T cell receptor beta chains share one sample of origin, sequenced in a study of blood T cell repertoires in COVID-19. Assay: immunoSEQ multiplex PCR; the TCRdb copy retains only in-frame clones and omits some. The sample lists some 270,000 clones, over 75% occurring once. Sequences were obtained from PBMCs or T cells enriched from blood (not recorded which). These receptors were taken from a woman aged 40 to 55 who had been exposed to COVID-19.

The J gene is TRBJ2-5, the V gene TRBV19, with D possibly matching TRBD1 (6 bases). The V end was cut by 4 bases, the J end by 10 bases, with 19 bases between. This CDR3 spans 14 amino acids. Germline values: CDR1 LNHDA, CDR2 SQIVND (reference sequence). CDR3 protein: CASSRQAKSGVQYF. The CDR3 bases are TGTGCCAGTAGTAGACAGGCGAAGTCAGGAGTCCAGTACTTC.

The chain links TRBV2 to TRBJ1-5; TRBD1 matches at 8 bases. V gave up 3 bases and J gave up 3 bases; unmatched junction bases: 4. The CDR3 length is 15 residues. Germline V CDR1 and CDR2: SNHLY, FYNNEI. This chain's CDR3 is CASSEGGQVNQPQHF. The CDR3 bases are TGTGCCAGCAGTGAGGGGGGACAGGTCAATCAGCCCCAGCATTTT.

In this sample, this clone turned up a few times. The V call is TRBV5-4, the J call TRBJ2-7; 7 positions agree with TRBD2. This CDR3 is built from 15 residues. Germline V gene data show CDR1 as SGHNT and CDR2 as YYREEE (reference sequence). The V segment lost 1 base and the J segment 3 bases; nucleotides outside the gene matches: 7. This chain's CDR3 is CASSLRESGIYEQYF. CDR3 in DNA: TGTGCCAGCAGCTTGAGGGAGAGCGGGATCTACGAGCAGTACTTC. Drawing the rest from reference TRBV5-4 and TRBJ2-7, the complete variable domain is ETGVTQSPTHLIKTRGQQVTLRCSSQSGHNTVSWYQQALGQGPQFIFQYYREEENGRGNFPPRFSGLQFPNYSSELNVNALELDDSALYLCASSLRESGIYEQYFGPGTRLTVT.

The genes are TRBV9 and TRBJ2-2; 10 nucleotides match TRBD1. The germline gives CDR1 SGDLS, CDR2 YYNGEE. The CDR3 runs 18 residues. The ends lost 1 base at V and 2 bases at J; junction bases unmatched: 8. The CDR3 region is CASSVLSRTGGNTGELFF. Written as DNA, the CDR3 is TGTGCCAGCAGCGTACTTTCCAGGACAGGGGGTAACACCGGGGAGCTGTTTTTT.

CDR3 sequence (DNA): TGTGCCAGCAGTCTCGACGACAGATATGGCTACACCTTC. Its translation: CASSLDDRYGYTF. This chain connects TRBV12-3 or TRBV12-4 to TRBJ1-2; D perhaps matches TRBD1 (5 bases). V was cut by 5 bases and J by 5 bases, with 12 bases left in between. The length of the CDR3 is 13 residues.

V and J are TRBV19 and TRBJ1-2; D call uncertain. This CDR3 region has 13 residues. Germline values: CDR1 LNHDA, CDR2 SQIVND (reference sequence). V dropped 8 bases and J dropped 2 bases, with 12 bases sitting between them. CDR3 protein: CASRELRNYGYTF. The CDR3 DNA reads TGTGCCAGTCGCGAGCTAAGAAACTATGGCTACACCTTC.

The rearrangement joins TRBV25-1 to TRBJ1-1; no firm D call. The CDR3 runs 12 residues. Per germline, CDR1 MGHDK and CDR2 SYGVNS. V was pared by 7 bases and J by 7 bases, with 13 bases between. The CDR3 loop reads CASKIGGIEAFF. CDR3 sequence (DNA): TGTGCCAGCAAAATTGGAGGTATTGAAGCTTTCTTT.

V is TRBV7-8 and J is TRBJ1-3; D unresolved. The CDR3 consists of 17 residues. The germline V gene has CDR1 SGHVS and CDR2 FQNEAQ. Trimming left V 5 bases short and J 0 bases short, with 17 bases between. CDR3 residues: CASSPREGLDSGNTIYF. The CDR3 bases are TGTGCCAGCAGCCCGAGGGAGGGTTTGGACTCTGGAAACACCATATATTTT.

This clone was picked up a small number of times. The chain links TRBV6-5 to TRBJ1-2, with 10 bases aligning to TRBD1. After removal of 6 bases from V and 8 bases from J, the junction contained 3 bases not matched to a gene. From germline, CDR1 is MNHEY and CDR2 SVGAGI. This CDR3 spans 12 amino acids. CDR3 DNA: TGTGCCAGCAGGACAGGGGGCCTGGGCTACACCTTC. It translates to CASRTGGLGYTF.

V and J are TRBV23-1 and TRBJ2-7; 7 bases align to TRBD2. TRBV23-1 is reported as an ORF; its role is uncertain. The CDR3 is made up of 17 amino acids. J gave up 5 bases and V 0 bases, and 13 bases lay outside the gene matches. DNA for the CDR3: TGCGCCAGCAGTCAATCGCGGGGGACTAAAATCGTCCACGAGCAGTACGTC. The encoded protein is CASSQSRGTKIVHEQYV.

This clone has just a few counts. The rearrangement joins TRBV27 to TRBJ2-5; unclear D gene. In germline, CDR1 is MNHEY, CDR2 SMNVEV (reference sequence). The V end lost 7 bases, the J end lost 2 bases, and 23 bases lay between the germline ends. This CDR3 contains 17 residues. The CDR3, as DNA: TGTGCCAGCACTAGAGTCTTTGGCCGGTCAAATCAAGAGACCCAGTACTTC. It codes for CASTRVFGRSNQETQYF.

The chain carries TRBV7-2 and TRBJ2-2; unclear D gene. CDR3 length: 14 residues. The V gene lost 5 bases and the J gene lost 1 base, with 8 bases spanning the gap. Germline CDR1 reads SGHTA; CDR2 reads FQGNSA. CDR3 bases: TGTGCCAGCAGCCAAGAGGAGAACACCGGGGAGCTGTTTTTT. Amino acid sequence: CASSQEENTGELFF.

The V and J genes are TRBV19 and TRBJ1-1; D remains ambiguous. The germline CDR1 and CDR2 sequences are LNHDA and SQIVND (reference sequence). There are 13 residues in the CDR3. With 5 bases removed from V and 3 bases from J, the gap between germline ends came to 10 bases. CDR3 sequence reads: CASSWGVDTEAFF. The CDR3 coding sequence is TGTGCCAGTAGTTGGGGAGTTGACACTGAAGCTTTCTTT.

The chain joins TRBV9 to TRBJ2-1, with 9 bases lining up with TRBD1. The CDR3 extends over 15 amino acids. The junction had 8 bases not matched to a gene; V was cut back by 0 bases and J by 10 bases. Looked up from germline, CDR1 is SGDLS and CDR2 is YYNGEE. CDR3 DNA: TGTGCCAGCAGCGTAGCGTCGACAGGGGGACGCGAGCAGTTCTTC. Residues: CASSVASTGGREQFF.

The chain uses TRBV11-2 and TRBJ2-7; 7 nucleotides align to TRBD1. This CDR3 is 15 amino acids long. Germline trimming cut 1 base from V and 5 bases from J; bases unmatched to any gene: 8. Germline V gene lookup returns CDR1 SGHAT and CDR2 FQNNGV. For the CDR3, the DNA is TGTGCCAGCAGCTTAGTTTGGGACAGCTTGGACGAGCAGTACGTC. Its protein is CASSLVWDSLDEQYV.

The J gene is TRBJ1-1, the V gene TRBV19; a possible D gene is TRBD1 (5 bases). The CDR3 spans 14 residues. The V and J ends lost 7 bases and 1 base respectively, with 13 bases between them. CDR1 is LNHDA, CDR2 SQIVND, per germline (reference sequence). CDR3 DNA sequence: TGTGCCAGTATAGCGGACACTAGGAACACTGAAGCTTTCTTT. Translated: CASIADTRNTEAFF.